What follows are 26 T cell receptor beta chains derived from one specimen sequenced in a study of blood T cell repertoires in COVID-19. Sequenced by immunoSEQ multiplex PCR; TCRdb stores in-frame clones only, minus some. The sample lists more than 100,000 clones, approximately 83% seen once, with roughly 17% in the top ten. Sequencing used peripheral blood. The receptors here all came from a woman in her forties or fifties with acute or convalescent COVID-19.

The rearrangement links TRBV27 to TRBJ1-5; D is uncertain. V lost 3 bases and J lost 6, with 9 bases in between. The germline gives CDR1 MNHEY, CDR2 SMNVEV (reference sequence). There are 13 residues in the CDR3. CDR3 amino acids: CASSFKPSQPQHF. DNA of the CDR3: TGTGCCAGCAGTTTTAAACCCAGTCAGCCCCAGCATTTT.

The CDR3 region has the DNA TGTGCCAGTAGTAGGGGACTCCTGAGCTCCTATAATTCACCCCTCCACTTT. Translated, it gives CASSRGLLSSYNSPLHF. The genes are TRBV19 and TRBJ1-6, with D possibly being TRBD1 (5 bases). V lost 4 bases and J lost 0, with 13 bases in between. CDR1 and CDR2 from the germline V gene are LNHDA and SQIVND (reference sequence). The CDR3 runs to 17 residues.

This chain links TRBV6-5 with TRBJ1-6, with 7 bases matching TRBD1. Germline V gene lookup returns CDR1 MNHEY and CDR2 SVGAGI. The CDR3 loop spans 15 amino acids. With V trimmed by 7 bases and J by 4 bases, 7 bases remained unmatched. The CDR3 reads CASINGQDYNSPLHF. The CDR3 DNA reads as TGTGCCAGCATCAACGGACAGGATTATAATTCACCCCTCCACTTT.

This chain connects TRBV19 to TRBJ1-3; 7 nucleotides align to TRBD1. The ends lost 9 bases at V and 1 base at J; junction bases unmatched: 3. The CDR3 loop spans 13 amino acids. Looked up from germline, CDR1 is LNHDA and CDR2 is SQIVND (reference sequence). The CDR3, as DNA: TGTGCCAGCCGACAGGGATCTGGAAACACCATATATTTT. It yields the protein CASRQGSGNTIYF.

The chain's CDR3 is CASSEAVPEMNTEAFF. The CDR3 DNA reads as TGTGCCAGCAGTGAAGCGGTGCCGGAGATGAACACTGAAGCTTTCTTT. V gene TRBV2 combines with J gene TRBJ1-1; D is undetermined. The CDR3 length is 16 residues. CDR1 and CDR2 (germline): SNHLY, FYNNEI. V lost 0 bases and J lost 0, with 11 bases in between.

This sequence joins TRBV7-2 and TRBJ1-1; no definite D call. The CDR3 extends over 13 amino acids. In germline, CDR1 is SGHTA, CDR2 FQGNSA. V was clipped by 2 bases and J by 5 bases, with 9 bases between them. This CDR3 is CASSLLRLTEAFF. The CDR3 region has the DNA TGTGCCAGCAGCTTATTGCGTCTGACTGAAGCTTTCTTT.

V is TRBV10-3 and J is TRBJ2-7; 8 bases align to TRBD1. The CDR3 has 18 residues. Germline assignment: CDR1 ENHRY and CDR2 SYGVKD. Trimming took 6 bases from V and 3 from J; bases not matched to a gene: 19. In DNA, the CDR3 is TGTGCCATCAGCGAAAACCCGGGACAGGTCTTGGGGGGCTACGAGCAGTACTTC. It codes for CAISENPGQVLGGYEQYF.

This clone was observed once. The DNA of the CDR3 is TGTGCCAGCACGATAGACAGGGGTAATGAGCAGTTCTTC. Translation: CASTIDRGNEQFF. The chain joins TRBV28 to TRBJ2-1, with 8 bases fitting TRBD1. This CDR3 is built from 13 residues. Germline V gives CDR1 MDHEN, CDR2 SYDVKM. With V trimmed by 7 bases and J by 7 bases, 6 bases remained unmatched.

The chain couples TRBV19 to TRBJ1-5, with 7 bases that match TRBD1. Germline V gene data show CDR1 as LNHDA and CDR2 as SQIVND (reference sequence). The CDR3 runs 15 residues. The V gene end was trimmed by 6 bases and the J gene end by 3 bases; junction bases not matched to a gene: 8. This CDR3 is CASRNVGTDNQPQHF. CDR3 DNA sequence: TGTGCCAGTAGGAACGTTGGGACAGACAATCAGCCCCAGCATTTT.

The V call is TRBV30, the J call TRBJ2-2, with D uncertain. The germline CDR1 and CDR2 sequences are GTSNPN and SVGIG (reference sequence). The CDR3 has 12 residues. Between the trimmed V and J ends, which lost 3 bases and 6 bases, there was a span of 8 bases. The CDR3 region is CAWRLIAGELFF. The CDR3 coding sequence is TGTGCCTGGAGGCTGATAGCCGGGGAGCTGTTTTTT.

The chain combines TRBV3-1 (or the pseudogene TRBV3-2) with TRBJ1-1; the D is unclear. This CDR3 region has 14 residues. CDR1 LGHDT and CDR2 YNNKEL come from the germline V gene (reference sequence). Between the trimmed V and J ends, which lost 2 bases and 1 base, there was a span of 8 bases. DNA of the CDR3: TGTGCCAGCAGCCAACATTCGGGGAACACTGAAGCTTTCTTT. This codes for CASSQHSGNTEAFF.

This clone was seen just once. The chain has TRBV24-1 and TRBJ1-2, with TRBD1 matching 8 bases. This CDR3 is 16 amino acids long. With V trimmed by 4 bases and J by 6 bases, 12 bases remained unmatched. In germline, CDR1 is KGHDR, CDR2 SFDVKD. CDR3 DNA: TGTGCCACCAGTGAAGATTCAGGGGGCGCGATCCATGGCTACACCTTC. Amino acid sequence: CATSEDSGGAIHGYTF.

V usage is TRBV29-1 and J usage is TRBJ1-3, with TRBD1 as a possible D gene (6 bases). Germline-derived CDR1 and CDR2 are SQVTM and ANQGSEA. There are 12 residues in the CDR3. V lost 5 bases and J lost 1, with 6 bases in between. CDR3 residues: CSVQGSGNTIYF. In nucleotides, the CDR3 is TGCAGCGTTCAGGGGTCTGGAAACACCATATATTTT.

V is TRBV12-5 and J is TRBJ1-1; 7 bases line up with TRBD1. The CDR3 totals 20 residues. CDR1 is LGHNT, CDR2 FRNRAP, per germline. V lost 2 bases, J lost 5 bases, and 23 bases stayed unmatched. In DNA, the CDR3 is TGTGCTAGTGGTTTGCACAAAAAGGGGGCAGGGGAAGCGTTATGGACTGAAGCTTTCTTT. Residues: CASGLHKKGAGEALWTEAFF. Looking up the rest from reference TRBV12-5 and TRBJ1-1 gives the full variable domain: DARVTQTPRHKVTEMGQEVTMRCQPILGHNTVFWYRQTMMQGLELLAYFRNRAPLDDSGMPKDRFSAEMPDATLATLKIQPSEPRDSAVYFCASGLHKKGAGEALWTEAFFGQGTRLTVV.

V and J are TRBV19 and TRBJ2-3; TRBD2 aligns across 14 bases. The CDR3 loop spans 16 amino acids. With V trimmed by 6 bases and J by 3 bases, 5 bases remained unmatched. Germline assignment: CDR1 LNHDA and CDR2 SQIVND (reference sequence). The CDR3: CASRRTSGGPTDTQYF. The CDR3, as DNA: TGTGCCAGTAGGAGGACTAGCGGGGGGCCTACAGATACGCAGTATTTT. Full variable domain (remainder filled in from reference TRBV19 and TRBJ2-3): DGGITQSPKYLFRKEGQNVTLSCEQNLNHDAMYWYRQDPGQGLRLIYYSQIVNDFQKGDIAEGYSVSREKKESFPLTVTSAQKNPTAFYLCASRRTSGGPTDTQYFGPGTRLTVL.

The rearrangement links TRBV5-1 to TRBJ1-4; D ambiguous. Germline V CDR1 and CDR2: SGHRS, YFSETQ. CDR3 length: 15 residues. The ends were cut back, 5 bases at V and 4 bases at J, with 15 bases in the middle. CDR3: CASRIGIQNNEKLFF. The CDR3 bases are TGCGCCAGCAGGATCGGGATCCAGAATAATGAAAAACTGTTTTTT.

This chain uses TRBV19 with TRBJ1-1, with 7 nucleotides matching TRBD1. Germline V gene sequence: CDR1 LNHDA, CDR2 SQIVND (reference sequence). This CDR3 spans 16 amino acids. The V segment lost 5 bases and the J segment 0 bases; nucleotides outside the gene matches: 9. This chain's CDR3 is CASSRGQVVMNTEAFF. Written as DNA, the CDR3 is TGTGCCAGTAGTCGCGGACAGGTGGTAATGAACACTGAAGCTTTCTTT.

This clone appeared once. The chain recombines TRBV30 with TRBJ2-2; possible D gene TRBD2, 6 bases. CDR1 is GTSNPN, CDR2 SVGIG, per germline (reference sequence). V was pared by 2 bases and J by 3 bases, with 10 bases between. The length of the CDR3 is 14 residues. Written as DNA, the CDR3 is TGTGCCTGGAGTAGGGGCGGGGACACCGGGGAGCTGTTTTTT. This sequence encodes CAWSRGGDTGELFF.

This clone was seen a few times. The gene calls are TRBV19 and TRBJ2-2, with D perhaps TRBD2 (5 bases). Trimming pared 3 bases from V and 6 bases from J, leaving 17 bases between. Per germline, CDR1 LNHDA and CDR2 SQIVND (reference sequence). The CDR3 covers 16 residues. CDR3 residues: CASSIIATRDPGELFF. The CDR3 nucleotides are TGTGCCAGTAGTATTATCGCTACCCGGGATCCCGGGGAGCTGTTTTTT.

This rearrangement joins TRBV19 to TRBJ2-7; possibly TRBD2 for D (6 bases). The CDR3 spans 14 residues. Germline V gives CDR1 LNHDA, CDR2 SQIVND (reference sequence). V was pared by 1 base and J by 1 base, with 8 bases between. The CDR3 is CASSIVGGSYEQYF. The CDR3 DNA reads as TGTGCCAGTAGTATAGTGGGGGGTTCCTACGAGCAGTACTTC.

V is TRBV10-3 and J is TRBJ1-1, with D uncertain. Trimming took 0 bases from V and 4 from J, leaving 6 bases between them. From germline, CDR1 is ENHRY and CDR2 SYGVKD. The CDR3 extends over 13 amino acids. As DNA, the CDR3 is TGTGCCATCAGTGAGTCTCCTCCCACTGAAGCTTTCTTT. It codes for CAISESPPTEAFF.

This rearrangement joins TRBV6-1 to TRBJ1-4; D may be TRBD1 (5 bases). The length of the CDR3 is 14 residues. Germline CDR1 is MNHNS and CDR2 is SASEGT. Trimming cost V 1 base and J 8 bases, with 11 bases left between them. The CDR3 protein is CASSEGGVREKLFF. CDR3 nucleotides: TGTGCCAGCAGTGAAGGGGGGGTCCGGGAAAAACTGTTTTTT.

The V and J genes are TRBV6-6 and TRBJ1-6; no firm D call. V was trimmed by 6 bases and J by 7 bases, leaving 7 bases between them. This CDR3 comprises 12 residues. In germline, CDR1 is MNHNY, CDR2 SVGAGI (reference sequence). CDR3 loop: CASRNSNSPLHF. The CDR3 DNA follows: TGTGCCAGCAGGAACAGCAATTCACCCCTCCACTTT.

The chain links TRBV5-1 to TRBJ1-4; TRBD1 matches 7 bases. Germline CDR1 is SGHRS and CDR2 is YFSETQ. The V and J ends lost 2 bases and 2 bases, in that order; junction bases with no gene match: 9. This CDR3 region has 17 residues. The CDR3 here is CASSFLPPGQTNEKLFF. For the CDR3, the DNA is TGCGCCAGCAGCTTTCTTCCCCCGGGACAGACTAATGAAAAACTGTTTTTT.

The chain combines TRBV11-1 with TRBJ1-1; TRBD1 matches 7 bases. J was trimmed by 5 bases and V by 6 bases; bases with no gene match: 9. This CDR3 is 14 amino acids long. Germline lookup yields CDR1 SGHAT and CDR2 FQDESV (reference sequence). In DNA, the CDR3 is TGTGCCAGCAGTTCCTACAGGGGACGGACTGAAGCTTTCTTT. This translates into CASSSYRGRTEAFF.

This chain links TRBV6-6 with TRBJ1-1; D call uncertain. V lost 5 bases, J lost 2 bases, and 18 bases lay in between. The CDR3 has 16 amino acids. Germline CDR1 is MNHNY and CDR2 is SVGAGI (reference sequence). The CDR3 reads CASSRSRGTQNTEAFF. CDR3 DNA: TGTGCCAGCAGTAGATCGAGAGGAACTCAAAACACTGAAGCTTTCTTT.